These 16 T cell receptor beta chains share one sample of origin, sequenced in a study of blood T cell repertoires in COVID-19. Generated by immunoSEQ multiplex PCR, the TCRdb table keeps only in-frame clones and is missing some. The sample has a few hundred thousand clones; 81% are singletons. The sequenced sample consisted of PBMCs or T cells enriched from blood (not recorded which). Receptors were obtained from a man in his forties who had recovered from COVID-19.

The chain uses TRBV7-9 and TRBJ1-4; no definite D call. The germline V gene has CDR1 SEHNR and CDR2 FQNEAQ (reference sequence). Between the trimmed V and J ends, which lost 5 bases and 0 bases, there was a span of 10 bases. This CDR3 spans 15 amino acids. CDR3 sequence: CASSTAVTTNEKLFF. Written as DNA, the CDR3 is TGTGCCAGCAGCACGGCGGTCACAACTAATGAAAAACTGTTTTTT.

The rearrangement uses TRBV7-9 and TRBJ2-7; 7 nucleotides agree with TRBD1. The germline V gene has CDR1 SEHNR and CDR2 FQNEAQ (reference sequence). V dropped 5 bases and J dropped 4; count of bases not matched to a gene: 5. The CDR3 contains 13 residues. This CDR3 reads CASSDLRGYEQYF. DNA of the CDR3: TGTGCCAGCAGCGACCTCAGGGGGTACGAGCAGTACTTC. Drawing the rest from reference TRBV7-9 and TRBJ2-7, the complete variable domain is DTGVSQNPRHKITKRGQNVTFRCDPISEHNRLYWYRQTLGQGPEFLTYFQNEAQLEKSRLLSDRFSAERPKGSFSTLEIQRTEQGDSAMYLCASSDLRGYEQYFGPGTRLTVT.

V gene TRBV7-3 combines with J gene TRBJ1-2, with D possibly TRBD1 on 5 matching bases. V dropped 5 bases and J dropped 3 bases, with 13 bases sitting between them. Germline CDR1 and CDR2: SGHTA and FQGTGA. The CDR3 is made up of 14 amino acids. The CDR3 loop is CASSPNGGDYGYTF. For the CDR3, the DNA is TGTGCCAGCAGCCCAAACGGGGGTGACTATGGCTACACCTTC.

This chain links TRBV18 with TRBJ2-3; 7 bases match TRBD2. Looked up from germline, CDR1 is KGHSH and CDR2 is LQKENI. This CDR3 region has 14 residues. J was trimmed by 4 bases and V by 0 bases; bases with no gene match: 1. The CDR3 region is CASSPPGGADTQYF. CDR3 DNA: TGTGCCAGCTCACCACCGGGGGGGGCAGATACGCAGTATTTT.

This chain joins TRBV9 and TRBJ1-5, with D hard to call. The ends were cut back, 0 bases at V and 0 bases at J, with 22 bases in the middle. This CDR3 comprises 20 residues. Germline V CDR1 and CDR2: SGDLS, YYNGEE. The CDR3 nucleotides are TGTGCCAGCAGCGTAGAACACAGCAATGTGGGTTCTTATAGCAATCAGCCCCAGCATTTT. Its protein is CASSVEHSNVGSYSNQPQHF.

The chain combines TRBV2 with TRBJ1-2; 8 nucleotides align to TRBD1. Trimming removed 4 bases from V and 7 bases from J; junction bases left unmatched: 8. The germline CDR1 and CDR2 sequences are SNHLY and FYNNEI. This CDR3 is 14 amino acids long. CDR3 DNA sequence: TGTGCCAGCAGTGGGACAGGGACGGCCGCTGGCTACACCTTC. Residues: CASSGTGTAAGYTF.

This chain connects TRBV30 to TRBJ1-4; 9 positions agree with TRBD1. The CDR3 is 14 amino acids. Losses at the gene ends were 3 bases for V and 8 bases for J; bases not matched to a gene: 7. Germline CDR1 reads GTSNPN; CDR2 reads SVGIG (reference sequence). CDR3 nucleotides: TGTGCCTGGAGGCGACAGGGGGGTAGGGAAAAACTGTTTTTT. Translating it yields CAWRRQGGREKLFF.

In this sample, this clone turned up a few times. The chain is built from TRBV7-8 and TRBJ1-1; D perhaps matches TRBD1 (6 bases). The V and J ends lost 1 base and 5 bases respectively, with 8 bases between them. Germline assignment: CDR1 SGHVS and CDR2 FQNEAQ. The CDR3 extends over 13 amino acids. The CDR3 protein is CASSLVQGTEAFF. The CDR3 bases are TGTGCCAGCAGCTTAGTCCAGGGGACTGAAGCTTTCTTT.

This chain joins TRBV12-5 and TRBJ1-3; 7 bases are shared with TRBD1. Per germline, CDR1 LGHNT and CDR2 FRNRAP. This CDR3 spans 16 amino acids. Trimming took 5 bases from V and 0 from J; bases not matched to a gene: 7. The CDR3 reads CASGPPGTASGNTIYF. The CDR3 DNA sequence: TGTGCTAGTGGTCCGCCCGGGACAGCCTCTGGAAACACCATATATTTT.

The chain carries TRBV5-8 and TRBJ1-1, with 9 positions matching TRBD1. Germline CDR1 reads SGHTS; CDR2 reads YDEGEE. Losses at the gene ends were 0 bases for V and 1 base for J; bases not matched to a gene: 4. This CDR3 has 16 amino acids. As DNA, the CDR3 is TGTGCCAGCAGCTTGGTCGGGACAGGGAGGAACACTGAAGCTTTCTTT. Encoded protein: CASSLVGTGRNTEAFF.

J is TRBJ1-1 and V is TRBV5-1; D might be TRBD1 (6 bases). V lost 4 bases and J 2 bases, leaving 15 bases between the germline ends. The CDR3 sequence is 15 residues long. Germline CDR1 reads SGHRS; CDR2 reads YFSETQ. The CDR3 DNA reads TGCGCCAGCAGCACCCTGACAGGAGGCAACACTGAAGCTTTCTTT. Translation gives CASSTLTGGNTEAFF.

This clone showed up just a few times. The chain recombines TRBV12-3 or TRBV12-4 with TRBJ1-5; 10 positions agree with TRBD1. There are 12 residues in the CDR3. Trimming took 5 bases from V and 12 from J; bases not matched to a gene: 4. DNA for the CDR3: TGTGCCAGCAGTCCGGGACAGGGGTTCCAGCATTTT. Translation gives CASSPGQGFQHF.

This chain uses TRBV7-2 with TRBJ2-1; the D is unclear. Germline loops: CDR1 SGHTA, CDR2 FQGNSA. CDR3 length: 13 residues. The V and J ends lost 1 base and 12 bases respectively, with 13 bases between them. The CDR3 here is CASSLDQASRQFF. Here the CDR3 DNA reads TGTGCCAGCAGCTTAGATCAAGCCTCGAGGCAGTTCTTC. The whole variable domain, filled in from reference TRBV7-2 and TRBJ2-1, reads GAGVSQSPSNKVTEKGKDVELRCDPISGHTALYWYRQSLGQGLEFLIYFQGNSAPDKSGLPSDRFSAERTGGSVSTLTIQRTQQEDSAVYLCASSLDQASRQFFGPGTRLTVL.

This clone has a handful of counts. The rearrangement links TRBV27 to TRBJ2-1; TRBD2 matches at 10 bases. The junction had 8 bases not matched to a gene; V was cut back by 6 bases and J by 6 bases. The germline gives CDR1 MNHEY, CDR2 SMNVEV (reference sequence). CDR3 length: 15 amino acids. As DNA, the CDR3 is TGTGCCAGCAGGGGAGCGGGAGGGCTGCGCAATGAGCAGTTCTTC. It specifies CASRGAGGLRNEQFF.

The genes are TRBV6-6 and TRBJ1-1; 12 nucleotides line up with TRBD1. This CDR3 region has 16 residues. The germline V gene has CDR1 MNHNY and CDR2 SVGAGI (reference sequence). V was pared by 7 bases and J by 11 bases, with 17 bases of the junction left unmatched. The CDR3 region has the DNA TGTGCCAGCACCGACCCGGGACAGGGGGCGAAGGCGCGGGCTTTCTTT. It specifies CASTDPGQGAKARAFF.

This rearrangement joins TRBV4-2 to TRBJ2-1; possible D gene TRBD1, 6 bases. Germline V gene sequence: CDR1 LGHNA, CDR2 YNFKEQ. This CDR3 region has 14 residues. V lost 4 bases to trimming and J lost 2 bases, with 9 bases between them. The CDR3: CASSPGTTYNEQFF. CDR3 DNA: TGTGCCAGCAGCCCGGGGACAACCTACAATGAGCAGTTCTTC.